This T cell receptor beta chain is from a study of blood T cell repertoires in COVID-19. Repertoires were generated with immunoSEQ multiplex PCR, while TCRdb's copy carries only in-frame clones and drops some. The sample holds under 150,000 clones, roughly four fifths seen once. V lost 10 bases, J lost 0 bases, and 14 bases lay in between. Germline V gene lookup returns CDR1 LNHDA and CDR2 SQIVND (reference sequence). This CDR3 contains 14 residues. The genes are TRBV19 and TRBJ2-3, with TRBD2 as a possible D gene (6 bases). The specimen was peripheral blood. The TCR comes from a woman aged 80 or older in a cohort sampled during active or convalescent COVID-19. CDR3 DNA sequence: TGTGCCACCCAACCGGGACTTAGCACAGATACGCAGTATTTT. It encodes CATQPGLSTDTQYF.